The T cell receptor (beta chain) under discussion was sequenced for a study of blood T cells in healthy people across ages. This clonotype was seen only a few times. This may arise from a read error, as a much more abundant clone is one base away. There are 12 residues in the CDR3. The V gene's germline CDR1 is MDHEN and CDR2 SYDVKM. V shed 6 bases and J shed 11 bases, with 16 bases lying between them. For the second PCR, which ran for about 6 to 11 cycles, a sample-barcoded 5' primer and a J-beta primer mix were used. MiXCR was run by TCRdb on the 5' RACE reads, yielding one entry per CDR3 protein. Of about a million distinct CDR3 sequences listed, roughly 50% are singletons. All donors came from Russia, were Caucasian and healthy, and spanned ages about 6 to 90.

The receptor was derived from a woman aged 55-70 years in good health. V gene TRBV28 combines with J gene TRBJ2-5; D is undetermined. Sample: blood. DNA for the CDR3: TGTGCCAGCAGCGGAAATGGCAATGAGCAGTACTTC. Its protein product is CASSGNGNEQYF.